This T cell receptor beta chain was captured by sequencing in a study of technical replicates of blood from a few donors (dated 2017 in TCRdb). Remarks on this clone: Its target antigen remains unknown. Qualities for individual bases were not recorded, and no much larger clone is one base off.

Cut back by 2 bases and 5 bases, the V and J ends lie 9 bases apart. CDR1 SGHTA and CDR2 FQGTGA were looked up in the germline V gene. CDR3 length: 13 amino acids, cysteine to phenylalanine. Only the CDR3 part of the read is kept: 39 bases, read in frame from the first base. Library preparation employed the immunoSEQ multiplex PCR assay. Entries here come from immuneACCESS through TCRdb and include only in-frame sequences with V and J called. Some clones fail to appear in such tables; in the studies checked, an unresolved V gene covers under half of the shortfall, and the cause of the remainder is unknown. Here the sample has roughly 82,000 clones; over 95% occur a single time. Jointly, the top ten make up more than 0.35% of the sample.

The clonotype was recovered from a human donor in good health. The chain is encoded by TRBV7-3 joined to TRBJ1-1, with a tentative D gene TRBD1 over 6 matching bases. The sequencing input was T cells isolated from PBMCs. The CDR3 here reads CASSLVQGTEAFF. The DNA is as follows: TGTGCCAGCAGCTTAGTACAGGGAACTGAAGCTTTCTTT.